One and the same sample provided the 29 T cell receptor beta chains below, sequenced in a study of T-cell reconstitution after alpha-beta-depleted transplantation in children. It was with unique molecular identifiers that the TCRbeta library was prepared. TCRdb analysed the PCR reads with MiXCR anew, one entry per CDR3 protein. This table has fewer than 450,000 distinct CDR3 sequences, roughly 16% appearing once. This specimen was PBMCs, mostly from graft donor cells, taken 360 days after TCRalphabeta/CD19-depleted stem cell transplant. The receptors were sampled from a male patient under 10 years old who had a stem cell transplant for acute lymphoblastic leukemia, so the T cells may come from the graft donor.

This clonotype has ten or more counts. The chain employs TRBV5-1 and TRBJ2-7; TRBD2 matches at 9 bases. J lost 3 bases, V lost 0 bases, and 4 bases had no gene match. CDR1 and CDR2 (germline): SGHRS, YFSETQ. The CDR3 contains 15 residues. This chain's CDR3 is CASSLGWTSDYEQYF. Here the CDR3 DNA reads TGCGCCAGCAGCTTGGGCTGGACTAGCGACTACGAGCAGTACTTC.

The chain is built from TRBV5-1 and TRBJ2-7, with 12 bases that match TRBD2. Trimming cost V 3 bases and J 6 bases; bases outside gene matches: 1. CDR1 and CDR2 (germline): SGHRS, YFSETQ. CDR3 length equals 13 residues. This CDR3 reads CASSSGLAGEQYF. CDR3 DNA sequence: TGCGCCAGCAGCTCGGGACTAGCGGGCGAGCAGTACTTC. Full variable domain (outside the CDR3, taken from reference TRBV5-1 and TRBJ2-7): KAGVTQTPRYLIKTRGQQVTLSCSPISGHRSVSWYQQTPGQGLQFLFEYFSETQRNKGNFPGRFSGRQFSNSRSEMNVSTLELGDSALYLCASSSGLAGEQYFGPGTRLTVT.

The J gene is TRBJ2-7, the V gene TRBV4-1; no clear D gene. From germline, CDR1 is MGHRA and CDR2 YSYEKL. This CDR3 has 13 residues. The ends were cut back, 1 base at V and 2 bases at J, with 6 bases in the middle. CDR3 coding DNA: TGCGCCAGCAGCCAAGTGGGGACCTACGAGCAGTACTTC. This encodes CASSQVGTYEQYF.

The CDR3 nucleotides are TGTGCCAGCAGCTTAACAGACCCGCTCACACAGGGGGAATACACTGAAGCTTTCTTT. It specifies CASSLTDPLTQGEYTEAFF. J is TRBJ1-1 and V is TRBV7-3, with TRBD1 identical over 8 bases. This CDR3 region has 19 residues. CDR1 SGHTA and CDR2 FQGTGA come from the germline V gene. Trimming cost V 0 bases and J 3 bases; bases outside gene matches: 15.

The gene calls are TRBV29-1 and TRBJ2-1; 10 positions match TRBD2. This CDR3 region has 13 residues. Losses at the gene ends were 4 bases for V and 9 bases for J; bases not matched to a gene: 6. Germline CDR1 is SQVTM and CDR2 is ANQGSEA. CDR3 sequence (DNA): TGCAGCGTTGCGGGACTAGCGTTATCTGAGCAGTTCTTC. Its translation is CSVAGLALSEQFF.

This clonotype was counted between two and nine times. This chain links TRBV29-1 with TRBJ1-1; possible D gene TRBD1, 5 bases. Germline assignment: CDR1 SQVTM and CDR2 ANQGSEA. CDR3 size: 15 residues. V gave up 0 bases and J gave up 1 base, with 12 bases separating them. As DNA, the CDR3 is TGCAGCGTTGAAGACCCGGTAGGGGAGAACACTGAAGCTTTCTTT. It translates to CSVEDPVGENTEAFF.

The genes are TRBV27 and TRBJ2-7, with 9 bases lining up with TRBD2. The CDR3 has 15 residues. With 4 bases clipped from V and 4 bases from J, the junction kept 8 bases outside the gene matches. Germline lookup yields CDR1 MNHEY and CDR2 SMNVEV (reference sequence). The DNA of the CDR3 is TGTGCCAGCAGTTCCCCGGGACTAGCCAGATACGAGCAGTACTTC. Translating gives CASSSPGLARYEQYF.

This clonotype has more than one count but fewer than ten. J is TRBJ2-5 and V is TRBV4-3; 9 bases fit TRBD1. This CDR3 has 16 residues. Trimming took 0 bases from V and 7 from J; bases not matched to a gene: 9. Germline loops: CDR1 LGHNA, CDR2 YSLEER. The CDR3 reads CASSQELGDRDRTQYF. The CDR3 region has the DNA TGCGCCAGCAGCCAAGAATTAGGGGACAGGGATCGGACCCAGTACTTC.

The genes are TRBV12-3 or TRBV12-4 and TRBJ2-4, with D possibly matching TRBD1 (6 bases). V lost 6 bases and J lost 13, with 16 bases in between. This CDR3 has 12 residues. In DNA form, the CDR3 reads TGTGCCAGCAGCACCCAGCAGGGACAACAGTACTTC. It encodes CASSTQQGQQYF.

This clonotype was picked up a small number of times. V is TRBV18 and J is TRBJ1-5; a weak D match, TRBD1 (6 bases). The CDR3 has 12 amino acids. Looked up from germline, CDR1 is KGHSH and CDR2 is LQKENI. Trimming pared 6 bases from V and 7 bases from J, leaving 10 bases between. The CDR3 spells CASSPGDQPQHF. The CDR3 DNA reads TGTGCCAGCTCCCCAGGGGACCAGCCCCAGCATTTT.

The gene calls are TRBV7-9 and TRBJ2-6; D remains unclear. CDR1 is SEHNR and CDR2 is FQNEAQ in the germline V gene (reference sequence). CDR3 length: 17 residues. V was shortened by 5 bases and J by 1 base, with 15 bases between the two germline ends. The CDR3 bases are TGTGCCAGCAGCCCTTCGCTCGTGGCGTCTGGGGCCAACGTCCTGACTTTC. Its translation: CASSPSLVASGANVLTF.

This clonotype was seen a few times. The chain has TRBV28 and TRBJ1-4; 7 positions match TRBD1. This CDR3 region has 15 residues. J lost 10 bases, V lost 3 bases, and 11 bases had no gene match. Germline V gene sequence: CDR1 MDHEN, CDR2 SYDVKM. Here the CDR3 DNA reads TGTGCCAGCAGTTTGCAGACAGGGAGGAAGGGAAAACTGTTTTTT. The encoded protein is CASSLQTGRKGKLFF.

V usage is TRBV29-1 and J usage is TRBJ2-1, with TRBD2 matching over 10 bases. V gave up 4 bases and J gave up 2 bases; unmatched junction bases: 2. Germline CDR1 reads SQVTM; CDR2 reads ANQGSEA. This CDR3 is 14 amino acids long. The DNA for the CDR3 is TGCAGCGTTGGTACTAGCGGGACCTACAATGAGCAGTTCTTC. This translates into CSVGTSGTYNEQFF.

The chain combines TRBV4-3 with TRBJ2-5; 8 nucleotides align to TRBD2. This CDR3 has 16 amino acids. V shed 4 bases, J shed 2 bases, and the junction held 9 bases outside the gene matches. Germline CDR1 LGHNA, CDR2 YSLEER. The CDR3 loop reads CASSLRAGDWQETQYF. The CDR3 DNA reads TGCGCCAGCAGCCTACGAGCGGGAGACTGGCAAGAGACCCAGTACTTC.

The chain is built from TRBV28 and TRBJ2-3, with D uncertain. The length of the CDR3 is 17 residues. Looked up from germline, CDR1 is MDHEN and CDR2 is SYDVKM. V lost 5 bases, J lost 0 bases, and 18 bases lay in between. In DNA form, the CDR3 reads TGTGCCAGCAGTCCACTTTATGCGGTTACTAGCACAGATACGCAGTATTTT. As protein: CASSPLYAVTSTDTQYF.

The chain links TRBV20-1 to TRBJ2-3; D is ambiguous. CDR3 length: 13 residues. CDR1 and CDR2 (germline): DFQATT, SNEGSKA (reference sequence). The V end was cut by 3 bases, the J end by 6 bases, with 13 bases between. CDR3 nucleotide sequence: TGCAGTGCTAGGGCGGCACCCCGGGATACGCAGTATTTT. Translated, it gives CSARAAPRDTQYF.

The V gene is TRBV12-3 or TRBV12-4, the J gene TRBJ1-5; D is ambiguous. V lost 8 bases and J lost 5, with 16 bases in between. CDR3 length: 14 amino acids. CDR3 coding DNA: TGTGCCAGCGGGGAGGGTTCTAGGTATCAGCCCCAGCATTTT. Protein product: CASGEGSRYQPQHF.

The gene calls are TRBV4-1 and TRBJ2-7; 9 positions agree with TRBD1. Losses at the gene ends were 2 bases for V and 2 bases for J; bases not matched to a gene: 10. The CDR3 consists of 17 residues. Looked up from germline, CDR1 is MGHRA and CDR2 is YSYEKL. The CDR3 DNA follows: TGCGCCAGCAGCCAATTTTGGGGACAGGGAGTAACCTACGAGCAGTACTTC. Protein: CASSQFWGQGVTYEQYF.

The chain couples TRBV4-1 to TRBJ2-5, with D unresolved. From germline, CDR1 is MGHRA and CDR2 YSYEKL. V lost 0 bases, J lost 2 bases, and 10 bases lay in between. The CDR3 extends over 15 amino acids. CDR3 loop: CASSQDPDGQETQYF. The CDR3 region has the DNA TGCGCCAGCAGCCAAGATCCGGACGGACAAGAGACCCAGTACTTC.

This clonotype was observed many times. The gene calls are TRBV29-1 and TRBJ2-1; 14 bases agree with TRBD2. V was pared by 5 bases and J by 3 bases, with 3 bases of the junction left unmatched. The CDR3 runs 15 residues. Germline CDR1 is SQVTM and CDR2 is ANQGSEA. The CDR3 region is CSVPGLAGVYNEQFF. In DNA form, the CDR3 reads TGCAGCGTTCCGGGACTAGCGGGAGTCTACAATGAGCAGTTCTTC.

Ten or more counts support this clonotype. The genes are TRBV9 and TRBJ2-7, with TRBD1 as a possible D gene (5 bases). CDR1 SGDLS and CDR2 YYNGEE come from the germline V gene. V was trimmed by 4 bases and J by 1 base, leaving 15 bases between them. The CDR3 sequence is 15 residues long. The CDR3 coding sequence is TGTGCCAGCAGCTCACAACCCAGGGAATCCTACGAGCAGTACTTC. It is translated as CASSSQPRESYEQYF.

This clonotype occurred many times. This chain connects TRBV4-2 to TRBJ2-5; TRBD2 matches 10 bases. The CDR3 runs to 15 residues. The germline CDR1 and CDR2 sequences are LGHNA and YNFKEQ. J gave up 5 bases and V 0 bases, and 3 bases lay outside the gene matches. CDR3 region: CASSQEASGSETQYF. The CDR3 nucleotides are TGTGCCAGCAGCCAAGAGGCTAGCGGGAGTGAGACCCAGTACTTC.

The chain uses TRBV4-1 and TRBJ1-2; D may be TRBD1 (6 bases). V was trimmed by 3 bases and J by 4 bases, leaving 15 bases between them. CDR1 MGHRA and CDR2 YSYEKL come from the germline V gene. The CDR3 is 15 residues long. In DNA form, the CDR3 reads TGCGCCAGCAGCCAGGGTACAGGGAGGTCCTATGGCTACACCTTC. It is translated as CASSQGTGRSYGYTF.

The chain employs TRBV7-3 and TRBJ2-1, with 9 bases lining up with TRBD2. In germline, CDR1 is SGHTA, CDR2 FQGTGA. The V and J ends lost 2 bases and 6 bases, in that order; junction bases with no gene match: 11. This CDR3 region has 17 residues. In DNA form, the CDR3 reads TGTGCCAGCAGCTTATCCCCCGGGACTAGCCTTTCCAATGAGCAGTTCTTC. This sequence encodes CASSLSPGTSLSNEQFF.

The chain uses TRBV6-5 and TRBJ1-1; D is unclear. Deletions cut 2 bases from V and 0 bases from J, with 10 bases between. The CDR3 is 15 amino acids. CDR1 MNHEY and CDR2 SVGAGI come from the germline V gene. The CDR3 region has the DNA TGTGCCAGCAGTTACACCCCCGACCTGAACACTGAAGCTTTCTTT. Amino acid sequence: CASSYTPDLNTEAFF.

The J gene is TRBJ2-1, the V gene TRBV9; the match to TRBD2 covers 9 bases. Trimming cost V 2 bases and J 8 bases; bases outside gene matches: 8. Looked up from germline, CDR1 is SGDLS and CDR2 is YYNGEE. The CDR3 runs 15 residues. Here the CDR3 reads CASSVGGGRAHEQFF. CDR3 nucleotide sequence: TGTGCCAGCAGCGTCGGTGGCGGGAGGGCCCATGAGCAGTTCTTC.

This clonotype was found many times. The chain has TRBV13 and TRBJ2-1; D is perhaps TRBD1 (6 bases). The CDR3 extends over 14 amino acids. V was shortened by 3 bases and J by 10 bases, with 16 bases between the two germline ends. Germline assignment: CDR1 PRHDT and CDR2 FYEKMQ (reference sequence). This chain's CDR3 is CASSFAPPQGEQFF. CDR3 nucleotides: TGTGCCAGCAGCTTCGCCCCCCCTCAGGGGGAGCAGTTCTTC.

This clonotype showed up many times. The chain has TRBV10-3 and TRBJ2-1; possibly TRBD1 or TRBD2 for D (5 bases each). From germline, CDR1 is ENHRY and CDR2 SYGVKD. The V end lost 4 bases, the J end lost 5 bases, and 15 bases lay between the germline ends. The CDR3 covers 15 residues. The CDR3 loop is CAISAGAELDNEQFF. The CDR3 DNA sequence: TGTGCCATCAGTGCCGGGGCCGAGCTAGACAATGAGCAGTTCTTC.

The genes are TRBV5-1 and TRBJ2-5; D remains unclear. There are 15 residues in the CDR3. Trimming pared 0 bases from V and 2 bases from J, leaving 11 bases between. Germline loops: CDR1 SGHRS, CDR2 YFSETQ. The CDR3 sequence: CASSLDAWRQETQYF. In DNA, the CDR3 is TGCGCCAGCAGCTTGGATGCTTGGCGGCAAGAGACCCAGTACTTC.